The clone carrying this T cell receptor beta chain was seen many times. Its antigen remains unidentified. UMIs were added to TCR cDNA along with a universal primer site when it was made by 5'RACE template switching. TCRdb re-derived calls from the 5' RACE reads in MiXCR, one entry per CDR3 protein. The data hold about 320,000 distinct CDR3 sequences, with approximately 4.3% observed a single time. This record belongs to a study of T cells after yellow fever vaccination. The V gene lost 0 bases and the J gene lost 4 bases, with 13 bases spanning the gap. The germline V gene has CDR1 SGHRS and CDR2 YFSETQ. CDR3 length: 16 amino acids. General study points: FACS-sorted repertoires might harbor abundant contaminating clonotypes from the bulk population.

The sample consisted of PBMCs, taken 15 days after the yellow fever booster vaccination. The rearrangement uses TRBV5-1 and TRBJ2-2, with D unresolved. This clonotype was sampled from a man between 18 and 35 years old who received the YFV17D yellow fever vaccine. The chain's CDR3 is CASSLAGGYPTGELFF. The CDR3 region has the DNA TGCGCCAGCAGCTTGGCTGGTGGCTACCCCACCGGGGAGCTGTTTTTT.